This TCR beta chain was sequenced for a study of blood T cell repertoires in COVID-19 (dated by TCRdb to about 2020). Regarding the study in general: Samples from collaborators originated in the United States, Italy and Spain and spanned both the acute and convalescent phases of COVID-19. The prospective study material was composed of cDNA or gDNA derived from T cells, B-cell-depleted T cells, or PBMCs. Deeply sampled blood TCRbeta repertoires from subjects exposed to, actively infected with, or recovered from COVID-19 were included in the dataset. A freely available public database, intended as a resource for researchers studying the immune response to SARS-CoV-2, is where the repertoires were released. The samples were drawn from two sources: the first 160 participants of the ongoing ImmuneRACE study, and approximately 1,300 subjects contributed by 6 global collaborators. Nearly every sample came with metadata listing a de-identified subject ID, COVID-19 status, age in years and sex. HLA class I and class II types, where available, came from metadata supplied by the sample provider rather than from assay-based typing.

TCRbeta CDR3 regions were amplified from genomic DNA by means of the immunoSEQ Assay, a bias-controlled multiplex PCR. Processing in the source paper ran as follows. Nucleated cell counts per sample were estimated from amplification of reference gene primers within the assay. To quantify the absolute abundance of each unique TCRbeta CDR3 rearrangement, sequence reads were collapsed and filtered. For each sample, productive Simpson clonality was calculated by taking the square root of Simpson's diversity index across productive rearrangements. TCRdb took this table from immuneACCESS and kept in-frame rearrangements with V and J called. Such tables lack part of the clones; where checked against another copy, unresolved V genes explain under half of the gap, and the rest is unexplained. For V, J and clone size, that table is used; D and trimming come from the DNA. For this sample the table gives about 250,000 clones, of which about four fifths were detected only once. About 4.4% of the sample belongs to the ten largest clones.

From the germline V gene (reference sequence), CDR1 is GTSNPN and CDR2 is SVGIG. Trimming accounts for 5 bases at V and 6 bases at J, while the number of junction bases matched to no gene is 11. The CDR3 starts with the cysteine, ends with the phenylalanine, and has 14 residues. Only CDR3 DNA remains: 42 bases, in frame from the first base. What the authors observed across the whole study: How much clinical and demographic metadata was included differed by source and by participant, and the metadata was provided uncurated.

The collaborating institutions used their own protocols to collect whole blood in K2EDTA tubes. Collaborator samples were shipped for TCRbeta analysis as frozen whole blood, isolated PBMCs, or DNA extracted from either sample type. A note on this clone: It lacks a known antigen. Base qualities are not at hand, and no much larger clone is one base apart.

The V and J genes are TRBV30 and TRBJ1-2; 8 bases in the junction line up with TRBD1. This TCR was recovered from a man aged 50 or older with active or convalescent COVID-19. The specimen was peripheral blood. In nucleotides, the sequence is TGTGCCTGGTGGGCAGGACAGGGAAAGGATGGCTACACCTTC. This encodes CAWWAGQGKDGYTF.